This is a list of T cell receptor beta chains from one sample in a study of monozygotic twins with inflammatory bowel disease. TCRdb reprocessed the 5' RACE reads, keeping one entry per CDR3 protein, no DNA. This specimen shows roughly 150,000 distinct CDR3 sequences; the ten leading clones hold more than 0.95%. The sample taken for sequencing was blood. Receptors were obtained from a human donor with ulcerative colitis or Crohn's disease, or a healthy co-twin of an affected twin (not recorded which). The CDR3 runs from the conserved cysteine through the conserved F or W.

>TRBV6-4|TRBJ2-1
CASKLGTGRGNEQFF
>TRBV10-3|TRBJ1-1
CAILNDRGNTEAFF
>TRBV6-5|TRBJ1-6
CASAKLAGPSSYNSPLHF
>TRBV10-3|TRBJ1-5
CAISVQGNGNQPQHF
>TRBV12-3/TRBV12-4|TRBJ2-7
CASSLRARGSYEQYF
>TRBV29-1|TRBJ2-2
CSVGTGHYTGELFF
>TRBV20-1|TRBJ2-1
CSARGRGSPYNEQFF
>TRBV6-5|TRBJ2-1
CASSLAGGRYNEQFF
>TRBV29-1|TRBJ2-3
CSVETLADTQYF
>TRBV29-1|TRBJ2-7
CSALGVGFPEQYF
>TRBV28|TRBJ2-1
CASCSRAGPFF
>TRBV4-1|TRBJ2-7
CASSQVSPHEQYF
>TRBV10-3|TRBJ2-2
CAISESRPTPTGELFF
>TRBV7-8|TRBJ2-5
CASDGTGMETQYF
>TRBV20-1|TRBJ1-4
CSAETGEDARTNEKLFF
>TRBV29-1|TRBJ1-1
CSVESRRGTEAFF
>TRBV7-2|TRBJ2-2
CASSLRRQGTAGELFF
>TRBV10-2|TRBJ1-1
CASGEGWEAFF